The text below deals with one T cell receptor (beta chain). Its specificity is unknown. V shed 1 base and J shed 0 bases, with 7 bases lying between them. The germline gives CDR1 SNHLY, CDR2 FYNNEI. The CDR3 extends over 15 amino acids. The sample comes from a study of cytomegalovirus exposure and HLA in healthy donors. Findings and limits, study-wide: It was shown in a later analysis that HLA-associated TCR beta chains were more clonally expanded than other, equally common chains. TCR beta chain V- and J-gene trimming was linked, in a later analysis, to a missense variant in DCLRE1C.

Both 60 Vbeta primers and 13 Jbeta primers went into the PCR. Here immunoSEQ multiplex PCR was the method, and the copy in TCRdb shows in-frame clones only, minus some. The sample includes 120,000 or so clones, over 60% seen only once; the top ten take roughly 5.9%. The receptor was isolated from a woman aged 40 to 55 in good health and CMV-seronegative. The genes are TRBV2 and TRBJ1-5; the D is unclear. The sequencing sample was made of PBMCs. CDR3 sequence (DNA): TGTGCCAGCAGTGAAGTGCGGAGTAGCAATCAGCCCCAGCATTTT. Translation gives CASSEVRSSNQPQHF.